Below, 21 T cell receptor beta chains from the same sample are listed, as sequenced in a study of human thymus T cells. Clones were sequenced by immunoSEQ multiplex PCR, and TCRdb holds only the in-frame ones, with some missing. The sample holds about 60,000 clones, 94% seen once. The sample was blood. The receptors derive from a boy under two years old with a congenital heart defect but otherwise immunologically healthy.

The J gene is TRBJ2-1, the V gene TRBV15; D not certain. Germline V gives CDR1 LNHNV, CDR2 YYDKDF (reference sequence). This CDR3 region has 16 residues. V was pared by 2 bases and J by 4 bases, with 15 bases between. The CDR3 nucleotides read TGTGCCACCAGCAGAAGGCCCCTCGGGTTGTACAATGAGCAGTTCTTC. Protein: CATSRRPLGLYNEQFF.

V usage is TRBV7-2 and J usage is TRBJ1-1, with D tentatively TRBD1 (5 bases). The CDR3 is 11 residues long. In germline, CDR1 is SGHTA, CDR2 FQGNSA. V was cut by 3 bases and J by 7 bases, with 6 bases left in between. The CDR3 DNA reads TGTGCCAGCAGCTTTGACAGTGAAGCTTTCTTT. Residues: CASSFDSEAFF. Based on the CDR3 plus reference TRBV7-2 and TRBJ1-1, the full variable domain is GAGVSQSPSNKVTEKGKDVELRCDPISGHTALYWYRQSLGQGLEFLIYFQGNSAPDKSGLPSDRFSAERTGGSVSTLTIQRTQQEDSAVYLCASSFDSEAFFGQGTRLTVV.

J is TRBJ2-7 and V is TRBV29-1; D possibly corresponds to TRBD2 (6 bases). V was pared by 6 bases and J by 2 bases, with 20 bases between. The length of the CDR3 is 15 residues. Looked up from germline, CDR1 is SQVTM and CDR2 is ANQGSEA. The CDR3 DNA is TGCAGCGTGATATTAAGCGGCGGGGCCCCCTACGAGCAGTACTTC. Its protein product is CSVILSGGAPYEQYF.

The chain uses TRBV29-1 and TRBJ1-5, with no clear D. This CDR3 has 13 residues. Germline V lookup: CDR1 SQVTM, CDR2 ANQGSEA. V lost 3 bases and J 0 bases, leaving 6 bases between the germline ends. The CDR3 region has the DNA TGCAGCGTTGAGGGTTTTAGCAATCAGCCCCAGCATTTT. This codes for CSVEGFSNQPQHF. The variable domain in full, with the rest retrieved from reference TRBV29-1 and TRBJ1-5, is SAVISQKPSRDICQRGTSLTIQCQVDSQVTMMFWYRQQPGQSLTLIATANQGSEATYESGFVIDKFPISRPNLTFSTLTVSNMSPEDSSIYLCSVEGFSNQPQHFGDGTRLSIL.

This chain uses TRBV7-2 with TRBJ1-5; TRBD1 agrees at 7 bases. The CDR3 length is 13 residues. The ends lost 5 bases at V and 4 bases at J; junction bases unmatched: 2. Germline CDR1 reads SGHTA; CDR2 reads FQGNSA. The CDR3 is CASSLQGNQPQHF. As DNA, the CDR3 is TGTGCCAGCAGCCTACAGGGGAATCAGCCCCAGCATTTT.

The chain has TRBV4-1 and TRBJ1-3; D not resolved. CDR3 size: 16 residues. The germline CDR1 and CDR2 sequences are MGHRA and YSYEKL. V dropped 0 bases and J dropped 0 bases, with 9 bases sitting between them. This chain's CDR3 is CASSQDEASSGNTIYF. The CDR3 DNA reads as TGCGCCAGCAGCCAAGATGAGGCCTCCTCTGGAAACACCATATATTTT.

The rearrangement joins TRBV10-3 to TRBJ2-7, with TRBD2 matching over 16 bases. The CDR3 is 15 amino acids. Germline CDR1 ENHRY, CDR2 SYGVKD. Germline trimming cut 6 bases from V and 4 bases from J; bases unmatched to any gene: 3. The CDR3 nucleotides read TGTGCCATCAGCGGGACTAGCGGGGGGGGATACGAGCAGTACTTC. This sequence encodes CAISGTSGGGYEQYF.

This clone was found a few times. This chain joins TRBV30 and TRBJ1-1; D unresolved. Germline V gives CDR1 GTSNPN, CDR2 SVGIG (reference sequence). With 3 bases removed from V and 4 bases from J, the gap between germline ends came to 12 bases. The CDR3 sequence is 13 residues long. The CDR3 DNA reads TGTGCCTGGAGCTTTTCCGGAAGCACTGAAGCTTTCTTT. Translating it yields CAWSFSGSTEAFF.

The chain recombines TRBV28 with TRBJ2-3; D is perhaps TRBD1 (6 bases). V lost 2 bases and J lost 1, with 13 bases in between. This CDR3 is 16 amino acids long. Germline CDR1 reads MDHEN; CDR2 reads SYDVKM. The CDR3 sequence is CASSLNRPGGTDTQYF. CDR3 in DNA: TGTGCCAGCAGTTTAAATCGGCCAGGGGGCACAGATACGCAGTATTTT.

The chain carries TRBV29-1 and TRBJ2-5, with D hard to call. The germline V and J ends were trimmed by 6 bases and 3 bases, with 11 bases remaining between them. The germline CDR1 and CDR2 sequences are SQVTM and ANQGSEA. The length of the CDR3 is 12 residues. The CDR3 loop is CSVRTGKETQYF. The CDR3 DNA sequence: TGCAGCGTGAGGACGGGTAAAGAGACCCAGTACTTC.

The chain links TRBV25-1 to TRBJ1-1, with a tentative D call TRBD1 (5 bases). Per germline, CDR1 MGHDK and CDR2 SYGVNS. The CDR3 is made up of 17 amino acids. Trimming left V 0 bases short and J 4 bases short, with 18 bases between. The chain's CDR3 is CASSEYGLHGASTEAFF. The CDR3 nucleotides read TGTGCCAGCAGTGAATATGGATTACACGGGGCCAGCACTGAAGCTTTCTTT.

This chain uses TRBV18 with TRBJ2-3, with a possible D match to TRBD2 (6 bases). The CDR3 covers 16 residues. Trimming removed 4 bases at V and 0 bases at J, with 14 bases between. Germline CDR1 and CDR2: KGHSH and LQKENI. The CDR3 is CASSQPAGLSTDTQYF. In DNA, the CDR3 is TGTGCCAGCTCACAGCCAGCGGGCCTTAGCACAGATACGCAGTATTTT.

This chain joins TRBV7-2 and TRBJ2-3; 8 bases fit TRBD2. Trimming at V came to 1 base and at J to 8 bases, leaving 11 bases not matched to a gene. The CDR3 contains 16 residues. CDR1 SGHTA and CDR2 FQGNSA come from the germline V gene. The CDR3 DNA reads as TGTGCCAGCAGCTTAGAGGGTCGGGGGGGCCAAGGTACGCAGTATTTT. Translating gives CASSLEGRGGQGTQYF.

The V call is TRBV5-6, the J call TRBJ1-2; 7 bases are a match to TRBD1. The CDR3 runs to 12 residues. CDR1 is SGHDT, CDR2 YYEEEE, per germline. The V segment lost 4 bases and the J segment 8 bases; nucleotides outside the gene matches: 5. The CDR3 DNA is TGTGCCAGCAGCCCAGACAGGGAAGGCTACACCTTC. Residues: CASSPDREGYTF.

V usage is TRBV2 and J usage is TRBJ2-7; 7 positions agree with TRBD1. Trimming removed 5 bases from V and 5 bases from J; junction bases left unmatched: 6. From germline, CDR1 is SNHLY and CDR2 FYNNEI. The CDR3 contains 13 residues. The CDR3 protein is CASSNRDRNEQYF. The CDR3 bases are TGTGCCAGCAGTAACCGGGACAGAAACGAGCAGTACTTC.

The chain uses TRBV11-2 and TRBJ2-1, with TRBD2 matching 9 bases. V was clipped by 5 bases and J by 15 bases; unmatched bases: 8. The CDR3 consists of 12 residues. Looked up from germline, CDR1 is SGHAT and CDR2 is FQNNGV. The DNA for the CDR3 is TGTGCCAGCAGCCTTAGCGGGAGAATTAGGTTCTTC. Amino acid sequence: CASSLSGRIRFF.

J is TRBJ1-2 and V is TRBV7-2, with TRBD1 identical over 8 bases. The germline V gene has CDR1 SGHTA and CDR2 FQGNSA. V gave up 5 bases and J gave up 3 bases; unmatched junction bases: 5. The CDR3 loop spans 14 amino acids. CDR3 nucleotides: TGTGCCAGCAGCGCCCTGGACAGGGACTATGGCTACACCTTC. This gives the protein CASSALDRDYGYTF.

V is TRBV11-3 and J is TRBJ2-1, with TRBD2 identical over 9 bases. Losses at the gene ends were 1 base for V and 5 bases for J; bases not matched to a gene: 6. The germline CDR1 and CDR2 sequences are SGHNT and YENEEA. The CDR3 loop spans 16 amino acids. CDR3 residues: CASSLGVAGVNNEQFF. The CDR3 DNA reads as TGTGCCAGCAGCTTAGGGGTAGCGGGAGTAAACAATGAGCAGTTCTTC.

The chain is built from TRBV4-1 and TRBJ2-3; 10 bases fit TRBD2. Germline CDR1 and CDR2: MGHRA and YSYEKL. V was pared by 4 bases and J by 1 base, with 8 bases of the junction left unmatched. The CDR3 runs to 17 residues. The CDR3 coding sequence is TGCGCCAGCAGCCGATCCCGGACTAGCGGAGGCACAGATACGCAGTATTTT. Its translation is CASSRSRTSGGTDTQYF.

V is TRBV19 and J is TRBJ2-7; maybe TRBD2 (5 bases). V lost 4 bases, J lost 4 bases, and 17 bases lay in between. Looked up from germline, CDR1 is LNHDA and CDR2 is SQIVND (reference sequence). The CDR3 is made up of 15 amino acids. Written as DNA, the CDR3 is TGTGCCAGTAGTAACGGAGAGGGCAGGATATACGAGCAGTACTTC. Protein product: CASSNGEGRIYEQYF.

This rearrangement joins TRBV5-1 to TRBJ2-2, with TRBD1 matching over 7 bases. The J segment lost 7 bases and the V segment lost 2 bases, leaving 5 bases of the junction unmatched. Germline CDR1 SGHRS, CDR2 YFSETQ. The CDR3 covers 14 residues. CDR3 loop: CASSLTGEHGELFF. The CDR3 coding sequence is TGCGCCAGCAGCTTAACAGGGGAACACGGGGAGCTGTTTTTT.